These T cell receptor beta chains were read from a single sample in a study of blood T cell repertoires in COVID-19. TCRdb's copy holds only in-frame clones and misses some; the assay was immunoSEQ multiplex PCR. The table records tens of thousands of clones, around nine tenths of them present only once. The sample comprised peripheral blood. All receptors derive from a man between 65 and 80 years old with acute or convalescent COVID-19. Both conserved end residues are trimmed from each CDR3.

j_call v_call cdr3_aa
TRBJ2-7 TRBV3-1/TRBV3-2 ASSQELNSEQY
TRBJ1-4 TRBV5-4 ASSSPNEKLF
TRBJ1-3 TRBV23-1 ASSQSKKGANCGNTIY
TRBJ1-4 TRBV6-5 ASRQGGATNEKLF
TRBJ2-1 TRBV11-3 ASSLTTSGRGEQF
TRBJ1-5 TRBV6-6 ASSYSDRGRNQPQH
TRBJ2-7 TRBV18 ASSPGAEY
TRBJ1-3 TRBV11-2 ASSFSDRTGNTIY
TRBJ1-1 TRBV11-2 ASSLISAGTEAF
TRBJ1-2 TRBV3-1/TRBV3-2 ASSQRDSQLSYGYT
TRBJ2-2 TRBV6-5 ASSYGGGIGELF
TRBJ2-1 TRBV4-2 ASSQGSDNGYNEQF
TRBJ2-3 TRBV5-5 ASSGRDSPIDTQY
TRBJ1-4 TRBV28 ATYQGNEKLF
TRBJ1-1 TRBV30 AWSPGSEGNTEAF
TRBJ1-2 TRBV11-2 ASSLATGGGYT
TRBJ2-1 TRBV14 ASSQDQLQRYNEQF
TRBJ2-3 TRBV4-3 ASSQLLAGYTDTQY
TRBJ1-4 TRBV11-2 ASSLAQGWGEKLF
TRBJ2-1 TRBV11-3 ASSLGQLNEQF
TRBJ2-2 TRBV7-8 ASSLGAVNTGELF
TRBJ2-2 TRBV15 ATSRDKREAGGELF
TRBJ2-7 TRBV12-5 ASGLQLAGASYEQY
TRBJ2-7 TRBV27 ASSTRTSGSYEQY
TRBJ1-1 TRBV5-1 ASSFQGNTEAF
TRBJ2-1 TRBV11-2 ASSPQGAEQF
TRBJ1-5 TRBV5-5 ASSLGQGAQPQH
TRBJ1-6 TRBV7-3 ASSRQANNSPLH
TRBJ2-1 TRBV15 ATSVSSGSEQF
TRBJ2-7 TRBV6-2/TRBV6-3 ASSSVGSEQY
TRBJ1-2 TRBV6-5 ASTGGDRAYGYT
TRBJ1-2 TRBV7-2 ASSPGPRMGGYT
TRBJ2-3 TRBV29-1 SVATGGGTDTQY
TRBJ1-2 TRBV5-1 ASSLEGGEGYT
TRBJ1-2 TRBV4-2 ASSREVLDSTYGYT
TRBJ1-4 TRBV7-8 ASSLAGTANEKLF
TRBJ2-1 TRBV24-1 ATSDSGTGSYNEQF
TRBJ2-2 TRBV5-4 ASRRGRDTGELF
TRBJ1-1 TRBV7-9 ASSFRGIDTEAF